This T cell receptor beta chain was sequenced during a study of T cells in Graves' hyperthyroidism and ophthalmopathy. CDR1 DFQATT and CDR2 SNEGSKA come from the germline V gene (reference sequence). This CDR3 contains 15 residues. Researchers amplified the TCR beta CDR3 regions from RNA transcripts. HTBI primers were employed in a first-round RT-PCR of the TCR CDR3. Each CDR3 protein gets one entry after TCRdb re-called the multiplex PCR reads with MiXCR. Among fewer than 650,000 distinct CDR3 sequences, about 45% were seen once, and the ten largest hold about 40%. There are many counts of this clonotype. Relative to the germline gene, one junction end is altered; a read error may explain this.

This rearrangement joins TRBV20-1 to TRBJ1-5; 8 nucleotides match TRBD1. Sample: peripheral blood or thyroid tissue (not recorded which). This sequence was found in an adult woman with Graves' disease, either hyperthyroidism or ophthalmopathy (not recorded which). The CDR3: CSAGDRGRGNQPQHF. The CDR3 DNA sequence: TGCAGTGCTGGAGACAGGGGAAGAGGCAATCAGCCCCAGCATTTT.